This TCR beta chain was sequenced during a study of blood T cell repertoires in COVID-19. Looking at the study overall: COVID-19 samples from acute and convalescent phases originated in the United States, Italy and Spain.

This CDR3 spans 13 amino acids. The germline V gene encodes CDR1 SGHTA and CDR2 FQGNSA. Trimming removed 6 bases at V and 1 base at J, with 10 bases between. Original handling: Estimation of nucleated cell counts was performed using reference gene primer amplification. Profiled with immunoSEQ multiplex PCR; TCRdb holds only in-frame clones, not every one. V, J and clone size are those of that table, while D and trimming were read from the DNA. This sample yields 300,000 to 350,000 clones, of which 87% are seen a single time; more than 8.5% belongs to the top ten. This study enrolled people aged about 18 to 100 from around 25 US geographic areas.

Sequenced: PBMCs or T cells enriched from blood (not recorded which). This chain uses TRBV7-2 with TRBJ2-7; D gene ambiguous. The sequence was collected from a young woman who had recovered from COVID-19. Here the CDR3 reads CASRSVSSYEQYF. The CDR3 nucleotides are TGTGCCAGCAGATCGGTATCTTCCTACGAGCAGTACTTC.